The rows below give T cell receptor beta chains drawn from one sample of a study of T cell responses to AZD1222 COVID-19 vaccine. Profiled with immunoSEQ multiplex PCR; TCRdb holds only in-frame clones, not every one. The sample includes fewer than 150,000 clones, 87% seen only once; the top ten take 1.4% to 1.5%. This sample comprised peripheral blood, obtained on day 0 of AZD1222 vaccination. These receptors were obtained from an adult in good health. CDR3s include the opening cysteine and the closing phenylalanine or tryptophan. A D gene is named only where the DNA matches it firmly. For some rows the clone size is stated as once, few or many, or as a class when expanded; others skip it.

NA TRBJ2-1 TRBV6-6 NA TGTGCCAGCAGAGAGTACAATGAGCAGTTCTTC CASREYNEQFF
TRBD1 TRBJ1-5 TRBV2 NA TGTGCCAGCAGACAGGGACAGGGCTCCTATAGCAATCAGCCCCAGCATTTT CASRQGQGSYSNQPQHF
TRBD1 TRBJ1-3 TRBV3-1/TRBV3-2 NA TGTGCCAGCAGCCTTTCAGGGGGCGTCTCTGGAAACACCATATATTTT CASSLSGGVSGNTIYF
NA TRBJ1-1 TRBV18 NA TGTGCCAGCTCTCCTTACAGATTGGAAACTGAAGCTTTCTTT CASSPYRLETEAFF
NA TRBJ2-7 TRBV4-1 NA TGCGCCAGCAGCCAAGAAGGTGCCGGGGGCGGGGACGAGCAGTACTTC CASSQEGAGGGDEQYF
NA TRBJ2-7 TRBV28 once TGTGCCAGCAGTTCCCATTGGGGCCCCTACGAGCAGTACTTC CASSSHWGPYEQYF
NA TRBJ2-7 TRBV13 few TGTGCCAGCAGCTTCTGGGGGGGCGCCGAGCAGTACTTC CASSFWGGAEQYF
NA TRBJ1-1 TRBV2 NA TGTGCCTCCCGGGGGTCCGGGAACACTGAAGCTTTCTTT CASRGSGNTEAFF
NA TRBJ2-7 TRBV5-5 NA TGTGCCAGCACCATAGGGCGGGAGCAGTACTTC CASTIGREQYF
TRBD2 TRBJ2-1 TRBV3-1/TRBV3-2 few TGTGCCAGCAGCCCCACTAGCGGGGGGGCCTCTGAGCAGTTCTTC CASSPTSGGASEQFF
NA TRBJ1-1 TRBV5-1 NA TGCGCCAGCAGCTATTCCGAGGTCCGGGCAGGGGCTGAAGCTTTCTTT CASSYSEVRAGAEAFF
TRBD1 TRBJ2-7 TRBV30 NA TGTGCCTGGAGTAGACAGGGGCGCCCCTACGAGCAGTACTTC CAWSRQGRPYEQYF
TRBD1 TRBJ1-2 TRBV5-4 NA TGTGCCAGCAGCATCCCGACAGGGCTAGGCTACACCTTC CASSIPTGLGYTF
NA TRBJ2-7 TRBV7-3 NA TGTGCCAGCAGCTTAACGGCGGGGTCAGCCTACGAGCAGTACTTC CASSLTAGSAYEQYF
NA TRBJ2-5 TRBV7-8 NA TGTGCCAGCAGCTTTCAAGGGGGTGGGGAGACCCAGTACTTC CASSFQGGGETQYF
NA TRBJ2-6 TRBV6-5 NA TGTGCCAGCAGTTACTCGAAGGCTTCTGGGGCCAACGTCCTGACTTTC CASSYSKASGANVLTF
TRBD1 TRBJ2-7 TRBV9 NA TGTGCCAGCAGTCCCGGGACAGGGCTGGAGCAGTACTTC CASSPGTGLEQYF
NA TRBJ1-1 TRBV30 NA TGTGCCTGGAGTCAATACAGGGTGAGGACTGAAGCTTTCTTT CAWSQYRVRTEAFF
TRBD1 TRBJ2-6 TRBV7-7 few TGTGCCAGCAGCGCGATGACAGGGAACTCTGGGGCCAACGTCCTGACTTTC CASSAMTGNSGANVLTF
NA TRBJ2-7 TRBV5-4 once TGTGCCAGCAGCTACAGGCCGCGCGAGCAGTACTTC CASSYRPREQYF
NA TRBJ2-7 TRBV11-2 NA TGTGCCAGCAGCGTCCCCCTGCGTTTAGAGCAGTACTTC CASSVPLRLEQYF
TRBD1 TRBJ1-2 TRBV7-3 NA TGTGCCAGCAGCCTTCCTCAGGGGGCAGGTGGCTACACCTTC CASSLPQGAGGYTF
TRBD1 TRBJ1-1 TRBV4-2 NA TGTGCCAGCAGCCAAGATCTCGGGACAGGGCTCACTGAAGCTTTCTTT CASSQDLGTGLTEAFF
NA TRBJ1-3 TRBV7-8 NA TGTGCCAGCAGCTTAGCCCGGGGAGACTCTGGAAACACCATATATTTT CASSLARGDSGNTIYF
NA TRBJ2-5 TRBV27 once TGTGCCAGCAACGAGGGAGCGGGTGGGGAGACCCAGTACTTC CASNEGAGGETQYF
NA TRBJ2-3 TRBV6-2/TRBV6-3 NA TGTGCCAGCAGTTACCCTCGGCGGGGTAGGAGTGATACGCAGTATTTT CASSYPRRGRSDTQYF
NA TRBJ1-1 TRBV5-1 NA TGCGCCAGCAGCCCGAAGGGGGGTTTCGAGAACACTGAAGCTTTCTTT CASSPKGGFENTEAFF
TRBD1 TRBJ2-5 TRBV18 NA TGTGCCAGCTCACCACGGGACAGCCAAGAGACCCAGTACTTC CASSPRDSQETQYF
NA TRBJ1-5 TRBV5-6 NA TGTGCCAGCAGCTGGTGGGGTCTTGAGAATCAGCCCCAGCATTTT CASSWWGLENQPQHF
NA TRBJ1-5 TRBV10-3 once TGTGCCACGACAGGTTTGCTTGATCAGCCCCAGCATTTT CATTGLLDQPQHF
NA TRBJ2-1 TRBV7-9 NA TGTGCCAGCACTCCGGCCGTGTCCTCTTACAATGAGCAGTTCTTC CASTPAVSSYNEQFF
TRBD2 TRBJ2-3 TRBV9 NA TGTGCCAGCAGCTTTAGCGGGAAAGGGGCCGATACGCAGTATTTT CASSFSGKGADTQYF
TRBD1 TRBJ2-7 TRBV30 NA TGTGCCTGGAGCCTGGGACAGAGAAACGAGCAGTACTTC CAWSLGQRNEQYF
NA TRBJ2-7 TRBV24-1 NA TGTGCCACCAGTGTAACCGAAGGGGGTGAGCAGTACTTC CATSVTEGGEQYF
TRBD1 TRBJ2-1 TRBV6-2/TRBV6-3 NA TGTGCCAGCAGTTCCCAGGACAGGGGGCTGAATGAGCAGTTCTTC CASSSQDRGLNEQFF
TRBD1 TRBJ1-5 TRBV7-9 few TGTGCCAGCAGCCAGGGGGATCAGCCCCAGCATTTT CASSQGDQPQHF